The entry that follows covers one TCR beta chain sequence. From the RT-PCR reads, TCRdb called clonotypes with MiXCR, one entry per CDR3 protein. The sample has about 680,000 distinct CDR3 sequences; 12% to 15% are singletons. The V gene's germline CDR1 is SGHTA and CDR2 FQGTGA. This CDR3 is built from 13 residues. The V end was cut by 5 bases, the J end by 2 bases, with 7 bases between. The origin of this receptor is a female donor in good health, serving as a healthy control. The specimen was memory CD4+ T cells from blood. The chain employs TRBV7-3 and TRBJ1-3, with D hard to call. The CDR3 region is CASSRNPGNTIYF. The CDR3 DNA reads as TGTGCCAGCAGCAGGAATCCTGGAAACACCATATATTTT.